The rows below give T cell receptor beta chains drawn from one sample of a study of PD-1 blockade in mismatch repair-deficient tumors. Here immunoSEQ multiplex PCR was the method, and the copy in TCRdb shows in-frame clones only, minus some. The sample has over 60,000 clones, about 87% seen once. Source: peripheral blood, taken 52 weeks after starting pembrolizumab. The source is an adult with mismatch repair-deficient cancer. The CDR3 runs from the conserved cysteine through the conserved F or W. The order of the fields is V gene, clone size, J gene, D gene, CDR3 DNA, CDR3 protein. The D gene is left open where the match is weak. Only some rows state a clone size, as once, few, many or a class for expanded clones.

v_gene: TRBV18
abundance: once
j_gene: TRBJ2-5
d_gene: TRBD1
CDR3nt: TGTGCCAGCTCACGGAGGGACAGGCCACCTGAGGCCCAGTACTTC
CDR3aa: CASSRRDRPPEAQYF

v_gene: TRBV14
abundance: .
j_gene: TRBJ1-4
d_gene: .
CDR3nt: TGTGCCAGCAGCCAAGTCCCCGGGGTAACTAATGAAAAACTGTTTTTT
CDR3aa: CASSQVPGVTNEKLFF

v_gene: TRBV19
abundance: few
j_gene: TRBJ2-7
d_gene: TRBD1
CDR3nt: TGTGCCAGTAGTATGGGACAGGGGGACTACGAGCAGTACTTC
CDR3aa: CASSMGQGDYEQYF

v_gene: TRBV4-3
abundance: .
j_gene: TRBJ2-1
d_gene: TRBD2
CDR3nt: TGCGCCAGCAGCCCAGGACTAGCGGGAGGGTTCTCCTACAATGAGCAGTTCTTC
CDR3aa: CASSPGLAGGFSYNEQFF

v_gene: TRBV19
abundance: .
j_gene: TRBJ2-6
d_gene: .
CDR3nt: TGTGCCAGTAGTATGGGTGGCTCTGGGGCCAACGTCCTGACTTTC
CDR3aa: CASSMGGSGANVLTF

v_gene: TRBV4-3
abundance: .
j_gene: TRBJ1-1
d_gene: .
CDR3nt: TGCGCCAGCAGCCAAGTTCTGCAGGGTGAAGCTTTCTTT
CDR3aa: CASSQVLQGEAFF

v_gene: TRBV5-7
abundance: .
j_gene: TRBJ1-4
d_gene: .
CDR3nt: TGTGCCAGCAGCTTGGGGGGTCGGGGGTCTAATGAAAAACTGTTTTTT
CDR3aa: CASSLGGRGSNEKLFF

v_gene: TRBV6-5
abundance: .
j_gene: TRBJ2-6
d_gene: .
CDR3nt: TGTGCCAGCAGAGCTTGGCTCGGGGCCAACGTCCTGACTTTC
CDR3aa: CASRAWLGANVLTF

v_gene: TRBV29-1
abundance: .
j_gene: TRBJ2-1
d_gene: .
CDR3nt: TGCAGCGTTGGGGGGCGGGGGCTCAGTGAGCAGTTCTTC
CDR3aa: CSVGGRGLSEQFF

v_gene: TRBV6-6
abundance: .
j_gene: TRBJ2-3
d_gene: TRBD2
CDR3nt: TGTGCCAGCAGTTACCTCCTAGCGGCAGATACGCAGTATTTT
CDR3aa: CASSYLLAADTQYF

v_gene: TRBV28
abundance: .
j_gene: TRBJ2-7
d_gene: .
CDR3nt: TGTGCCAGCAGTTTCGGAGGCGAGCAGTACTTC
CDR3aa: CASSFGGEQYF

v_gene: TRBV4-3
abundance: .
j_gene: TRBJ2-3
d_gene: .
CDR3nt: TGCGCCAGCAGCCAAGTCGCCACCCACCATACGCGGTATTTT
CDR3aa: CASSQVATHHTRYF

v_gene: TRBV14
abundance: .
j_gene: TRBJ2-3
d_gene: .
CDR3nt: TGTGCCAGCAGCCCCGGAGATACGCAGTATTTT
CDR3aa: CASSPGDTQYF

v_gene: TRBV2
abundance: .
j_gene: TRBJ1-2
d_gene: .
CDR3nt: TGTGCCAGCAGTCCTAAATTCGACAGCTACTATGGCTACACCTTC
CDR3aa: CASSPKFDSYYGYTF

v_gene: TRBV6-1
abundance: .
j_gene: TRBJ2-3
d_gene: TRBD2
CDR3nt: TGTGCCAGCAGTGAATTTCTAGCGGGAGCGACAGATACGCAGTATTTT
CDR3aa: CASSEFLAGATDTQYF

v_gene: TRBV9
abundance: .
j_gene: TRBJ1-6
d_gene: .
CDR3nt: TGTGCCAGCAGCGTAGAGGGGAGCTCCTATAATTCACCCCTCCACTTT
CDR3aa: CASSVEGSSYNSPLHF

v_gene: TRBV30
abundance: once
j_gene: TRBJ1-1
d_gene: .
CDR3nt: TGTGCCTGGAGTGATCCTTCAGGGGAAGCTTTCTTT
CDR3aa: CAWSDPSGEAFF

v_gene: TRBV29-1
abundance: .
j_gene: TRBJ2-3
d_gene: .
CDR3nt: TGCAGCGTTCAGGGGGGGGTCAGGGGGCATGTAGATACGCAGTATTTT
CDR3aa: CSVQGGVRGHVDTQYF

v_gene: TRBV5-1
abundance: .
j_gene: TRBJ1-1
d_gene: TRBD1
CDR3nt: TGCGCCAGCAGCTCCCGGACAGGGAGGAACACTGAAGCTTTCTTT
CDR3aa: CASSSRTGRNTEAFF

v_gene: TRBV5-4
abundance: .
j_gene: TRBJ2-1
d_gene: TRBD2
CDR3nt: TGTGCCAGCAGCTTGGTTGGGACTAGTATCGATGAGCAGTTCTTC
CDR3aa: CASSLVGTSIDEQFF